This T cell receptor beta chain emerged from a study of regulatory T cells in long-lasting Graves disease. Looked up from germline, CDR1 is SGHVS and CDR2 is FQNEAQ. The CDR3 extends over 18 amino acids. V lost 5 bases, J lost 0 bases, and 15 bases stayed unmatched. The sample's time point: newly diagnosed GD, antithyroid drugs for less than 3 months. The TCR library was made from RNA extracted from PBMCs. Arm-PCR with iRepertoire HTBI primers amplified the CDR3 regions for these TCR beta libraries. Via MiXCR, TCRdb re-called the multiplex PCR reads, giving one row per CDR3 protein. The sample lists hundreds of thousands of distinct CDR3 sequences, around 15% occurring once. Separately, the same data were catalogued under a study of T cells in Graves' hyperthyroidism and ophthalmopathy. That paper states: Thyroid ultrasound and orbital computed tomography, with clinical symptoms and serum thyroxine and TRAb, informed diagnoses. The TCR CDR3 first-round RT-PCR relied on the HTBI primer set.

The source material was peripheral blood mononuclear cells (PBMCs), sampled at new diagnosis, from a patient treated with antithyroid drugs. This rearrangement joins TRBV7-8 to TRBJ1-2, with 7 positions matching TRBD1. The sequence came from a woman aged 35-60 years with Graves disease. The CDR3 DNA is TGTGCCAGCAGCCACGCCAGGGTTACAGGGGCGGCTAACTATGGCTACACCTTC. It encodes CASSHARVTGAANYGYTF.